The 20 T cell receptor beta chains reported below all come from one sample, sequenced in a study of response to subunit inactivated influenza vaccine. TCRdb re-derived calls from the RT-PCR reads in MiXCR, one entry per CDR3 protein. The data hold 500,000 or so distinct CDR3 sequences, with approximately 11% observed a single time. This sample comprised PBMCs from blood, obtained 45 days after vaccination. These TCRs come from a man aged 50 or older who received an inactivated influenza vaccine.

The table lists this clonotype with a few counts. The chain links TRBV5-4 to TRBJ2-3; D gene uncertain. From germline, CDR1 is SGHNT and CDR2 YYREEE (reference sequence). The CDR3 loop spans 15 amino acids. V was shortened by 4 bases and J by 0 bases, with 12 bases between the two germline ends. The CDR3 DNA follows: TGTGCCAGCAGCGTAAGCCCCCTTAGCACAGATACGCAGTATTTT. This sequence encodes CASSVSPLSTDTQYF.

V usage is TRBV7-9 and J usage is TRBJ2-5, with D maybe TRBD2 (5 bases). Trimming took off 1 base at V and 2 bases at J, with 11 bases between the two ends. Germline V gene sequence: CDR1 SEHNR, CDR2 FQNEAQ (reference sequence). The CDR3 loop spans 15 amino acids. The CDR3 loop is CASSLDGAAQETQYF. The CDR3 DNA sequence: TGTGCCAGCAGCTTAGATGGAGCGGCTCAAGAGACCCAGTACTTC. Full variable domain (outside the CDR3, taken from reference TRBV7-9 and TRBJ2-5): DTGVSQNPRHKITKRGQNVTFRCDPISEHNRLYWYRQTLGQGPEFLTYFQNEAQLEKSRLLSDRFSAERPKGSFSTLEIQRTEQGDSAMYLCASSLDGAAQETQYFGPGTRLLVL.

The chain combines TRBV20-1 with TRBJ1-3; weak D call: TRBD1 (6 bases). CDR3 length equals 14 residues. V gave up 0 bases and J gave up 2 bases, with 8 bases separating them. Germline V CDR1 and CDR2: DFQATT, SNEGSKA (reference sequence). The CDR3 sequence is CSAREGGAGNTIYF. In DNA form, the CDR3 reads TGCAGTGCTAGAGAAGGGGGAGCTGGAAACACCATATATTTT.

A few counts support this clonotype. The genes are TRBV27 and TRBJ2-5; D may correspond to TRBD1 or TRBD2 (7 bases each). This CDR3 spans 16 amino acids. Germline values: CDR1 MNHEY, CDR2 SMNVEV (reference sequence). Trimming shortened V by 5 bases and J by 3 bases, and 19 bases separated the two germline ends. CDR3 amino acids: CASSLRGRGGKETQYF. As DNA, the CDR3 is TGTGCCAGCAGTCTCCGAGGCAGGGGGGGAAAAGAGACCCAGTACTTC.

V and J are TRBV4-2 and TRBJ2-7; 9 bases agree with TRBD1. Germline trimming cut 0 bases from V and 2 bases from J; bases unmatched to any gene: 2. CDR3 length equals 15 residues. Germline CDR1 LGHNA, CDR2 YNFKEQ. Here the CDR3 reads CASSQEGTGTYEQYF. In DNA form, the CDR3 reads TGTGCCAGCAGCCAAGAGGGGACAGGGACCTACGAGCAGTACTTC.

The genes are TRBV12-3 or TRBV12-4 and TRBJ2-6; D is uncertain. The CDR3 sequence is 14 residues long. V was trimmed by 6 bases and J by 0 bases, leaving 6 bases between them. In DNA form, the CDR3 reads TGTGCCAGCAGGGGATACTCTGGGGCCAACGTCCTGACTTTC. Encoded protein: CASRGYSGANVLTF.

V usage is TRBV12-3 or TRBV12-4 and J usage is TRBJ1-1, with D hard to call. The CDR3 consists of 14 residues. The V end lost 3 bases, the J end lost 1 base, and 9 bases lay between the germline ends. This CDR3 reads CASSLYGTNTEAFF. The CDR3 DNA sequence: TGTGCCAGCAGTTTGTACGGAACGAACACTGAAGCTTTCTTT.

The chain combines TRBV7-8 with TRBJ1-1; 8 bases agree with TRBD1. The CDR3 has 14 residues. V shed 4 bases and J 2 bases; nucleotides not matched to a gene: 3. Germline V gives CDR1 SGHVS, CDR2 FQNEAQ. The CDR3 nucleotides read TGTGCCAGCAGCTGGGGGACAGGCAACACTGAAGCTTTCTTT. As protein: CASSWGTGNTEAFF.

V is TRBV4-2 and J is TRBJ2-5, with a weak D call TRBD2 (6 bases). The V end was cut by 4 bases, the J end by 2 bases, with 11 bases between. CDR3 size: 14 residues. Germline V CDR1 and CDR2: LGHNA, YNFKEQ. For the CDR3, the DNA is TGTGCCAGCAGCCCATGGAGGGGACAAGAGACCCAGTACTTC. It specifies CASSPWRGQETQYF.

This clonotype was detected only a few times. The gene calls are TRBV28 and TRBJ1-2; D ambiguous. Germline CDR1 MDHEN, CDR2 SYDVKM. CDR3 length: 17 amino acids. V lost 1 base, J lost 1 base, and 16 bases lay in between. The CDR3 DNA sequence: TGTGCCAGCAGTTTATCCCCGCGTAGTCCCAGTAACTATGGCTACACCTTC. Translation gives CASSLSPRSPSNYGYTF.

The chain employs TRBV5-1 and TRBJ1-2; no definite D call. Germline loops: CDR1 SGHRS, CDR2 YFSETQ. The CDR3 is 13 amino acids. V was shortened by 0 bases and J by 4 bases, with 7 bases between the two germline ends. The CDR3 DNA sequence: TGCGCCAGCAGCTTGGCGGTGACCTATGGCTACACCTTC. It is translated as CASSLAVTYGYTF.

Ten or more counts support this clonotype. This chain uses TRBV4-2 with TRBJ2-3; tentatively, D is TRBD1 or TRBD2 (5 bases each). Germline V gene lookup returns CDR1 LGHNA and CDR2 YNFKEQ. The CDR3 is made up of 16 amino acids. V gave up 4 bases and J gave up 3 bases, with 17 bases separating them. The CDR3 is CASSRNPGPGTDTQYF. The CDR3 DNA is TGTGCCAGCAGCCGAAATCCGGGACCGGGGACAGATACGCAGTATTTT.

At least ten counts were recorded for this clonotype. The chain uses TRBV11-2 and TRBJ2-1; D might be TRBD2 (6 bases). The CDR3 extends over 14 amino acids. Germline-derived CDR1 and CDR2 are SGHAT and FQNNGV. Trimming pared 1 base from V and 7 bases from J, leaving 11 bases between. CDR3 sequence: CASSLGTEGNEQFF. The CDR3 DNA follows: TGTGCCAGCAGCTTAGGGACGGAGGGAAATGAGCAGTTCTTC.

In DNA form, the CDR3 reads TGTGCCAGCAGCGATCCCCTCGACAGGTCTTCGAACGAGCAGTACTTC. It is translated as CASSDPLDRSSNEQYF. The gene calls are TRBV7-9 and TRBJ2-7, with TRBD1 as a possible D gene (6 bases). The V and J ends lost 5 bases and 5 bases respectively, with 22 bases between them. CDR1 is SEHNR and CDR2 is FQNEAQ in the germline V gene (reference sequence). This CDR3 contains 16 residues.

There are a few counts of this clonotype. V usage is TRBV12-3 or TRBV12-4 and J usage is TRBJ1-1; D remains unclear. Trimming took 5 bases from V and 5 from J, leaving 12 bases between them. CDR3 size: 13 residues. The CDR3 nucleotides read TGTGCCAGCAGTGTGGCCGCGGGGACTGAAGCTTTCTTT. It translates to CASSVAAGTEAFF.

This clonotype was detected a few times. The genes are TRBV29-1 and TRBJ2-7, with a possible D match to TRBD1 (6 bases). V lost 6 bases to trimming and J lost 2 bases, with 11 bases between them. Germline lookup yields CDR1 SQVTM and CDR2 ANQGSEA. This CDR3 spans 12 amino acids. CDR3 bases: TGCAGCGTGACTCAGGGGCCCTACGAGCAGTACTTC. As protein: CSVTQGPYEQYF.

This clonotype was found many times. The chain has TRBV6-5 and TRBJ2-1; TRBD2 agrees at 7 bases. Germline V gene data show CDR1 as MNHEY and CDR2 as SVGAGI. The CDR3 length is 14 residues. Germline trimming cut 4 bases from V and 4 bases from J; bases unmatched to any gene: 4. This CDR3 is CASSSWGGYNEQFF. The CDR3 nucleotides are TGTGCCAGCAGTTCCTGGGGAGGGTACAATGAGCAGTTCTTC.

This clonotype was picked up many times. The V and J genes are TRBV29-1 and TRBJ1-1, with 11 nucleotides matching TRBD1. The germline CDR1 and CDR2 sequences are SQVTM and ANQGSEA. CDR3 length: 14 amino acids. J lost 1 base, V lost 7 bases, and 5 bases had no gene match. CDR3 sequence (DNA): TGCAGCGCGGACAGGGGGCAAGCGAACACTGAAGCTTTCTTT. Translated: CSADRGQANTEAFF.

This clonotype was seen only a few times. V usage is TRBV5-6 and J usage is TRBJ2-5; D unclear. V was clipped by 0 bases and J by 4 bases, with 10 bases between them. Germline CDR1 is SGHDT and CDR2 is YYEEEE. The CDR3 loop spans 14 amino acids. CDR3 sequence: CASSLASVAETQYF. DNA of the CDR3: TGTGCCAGCAGCTTGGCGTCGGTGGCAGAGACCCAGTACTTC.

This clonotype was observed a handful of times. This rearrangement joins TRBV3-1 to TRBJ2-7, with 11 bases identical to TRBD1. V dropped 1 base and J dropped 6; count of bases not matched to a gene: 8. Germline-derived CDR1 and CDR2 are LGHDT and YNNKEL (reference sequence). The CDR3 runs 16 residues. This chain's CDR3 is CASSQVLGQGVSEQYF. The CDR3 nucleotides read TGTGCCAGCAGCCAAGTGTTGGGACAGGGGGTGTCCGAGCAGTACTTC.